This is a list of T cell receptor beta chains from one sample in a study of T-cell memory formation after mild COVID-19. Via MiXCR, TCRdb re-called the 5' RACE reads, giving one row per CDR3 protein. The table has fewer than 250,000 distinct CDR3 sequences, around 17% seen once; the top ten hold roughly 2.4%. The sequenced material came from PBMCs or a T cell subset sorted from them (not recorded which). Receptor source: an adult woman who had mild COVID-19 (a few samples of this study predate the infection). Cell type and time point are not known. The CDR3 runs from the conserved cysteine through the conserved F or W. The order of the fields is V gene, J gene, CDR3 protein.

>TRBV29-1|TRBJ2-7
CSVVDSGAVMGGEQYF
>TRBV7-9|TRBJ2-2
CASSLRIANTGELFF
>TRBV25-1|TRBJ1-5
CASSEYSGNQPQHF
>TRBV12-3/TRBV12-4|TRBJ2-2
CASSSGAAGELFF
>TRBV12-3/TRBV12-4|TRBJ2-7
CASSFQGVKTYEQYF
>TRBV4-3|TRBJ2-7
CASSRTRGHLGEQYF
>TRBV4-3|TRBJ2-3
CASSPRAGTNTDTQYF
>TRBV6-2/TRBV6-3|TRBJ2-1
CASRRTGSSYNEQFF
>TRBV4-1|TRBJ2-7
CASSQDPASGGSSYEQYF
>TRBV12-3/TRBV12-4|TRBJ1-1
CASGTRDRNTEAFF
>TRBV7-8|TRBJ2-7
CASSLEHGSSYEQYF
>TRBV27|TRBJ2-2
CASSFGTGAGELFF
>TRBV6-2/TRBV6-3|TRBJ1-1
CASSYSGLNTEAFF
>TRBV5-5|TRBJ2-2
CASSLWGSNTGELFF
>TRBV6-4|TRBJ1-1
CASRRESGMAEAFF
>TRBV12-3/TRBV12-4|TRBJ2-7
CASSLRDPPFEQYF
>TRBV6-1|TRBJ2-1
CASSVGLGSYNEQFF
>TRBV5-6|TRBJ2-3
CASLLAGAVTDTQYF
>TRBV7-2|TRBJ2-1
CASSLGGWLADYNEQFF
>TRBV29-1|TRBJ1-1
CSVGSAEAFF